A single sample is the source of the 29 T cell receptor beta chains below, sequenced in a study of Graves' ophthalmopathy and Graves' hyperthyroidism. For repertoire sequencing, the TCR beta CDR3 regions were amplified from RNA transcripts. The first round was an RT-PCR with HTBI primers, and the second round was a multiplex PCR. One entry per CDR3 protein results from TCRdb running MiXCR on the multiplex PCR reads. The table records approximately 480,000 distinct CDR3 sequences, around an eighth of them present only once. The sequenced sample was blood. These receptors originate from a woman aged 30 to 39 with Graves' ophthalmopathy.

This clonotype was seen repeatedly, ten times or more. The V and J genes are TRBV11-3 and TRBJ1-2, with D tentatively TRBD1 (6 bases). Germline-derived CDR1 and CDR2 are SGHNT and YENEEA. V was trimmed by 6 bases and J by 4 bases, leaving 15 bases between them. CDR3 length: 14 amino acids. As DNA, the CDR3 is TGTGCCAGCAGGATGGACAGAACTTCCTATGGCTACACCTTC. Translation gives CASRMDRTSYGYTF.

Many counts were recorded for this clonotype. The DNA for the CDR3 is TGTGCCAGCAGCCTGACAGGGCAGAGGCTCACCGGGGAGCTGTTTTTT. Protein: CASSLTGQRLTGELFF. The rearrangement joins TRBV7-6 to TRBJ2-2, with 7 bases that match TRBD1. Germline trimming cut 5 bases from V and 4 bases from J; bases unmatched to any gene: 10. The CDR3 loop spans 16 amino acids. Germline assignment: CDR1 SGHVS and CDR2 FNYEAQ.

Ten or more counts support this clonotype. J is TRBJ2-7 and V is TRBV2; no definite D call. V lost 8 bases, J lost 5 bases, and 16 bases lay in between. Germline V CDR1 and CDR2: SNHLY, FYNNEI. The CDR3 runs 13 residues. CDR3 protein: CASLATPGNEQYF. The DNA of the CDR3 is TGTGCCAGCTTGGCGACCCCTGGCAACGAGCAGTACTTC.

The V and J genes are TRBV6-1 and TRBJ2-5, with 9 nucleotides matching TRBD1. V trimming: 5 bases; J trimming: 4 bases; junction bases outside the gene matches: 8. Per the germline V gene, CDR1 is MNHNS and CDR2 is SASEGT. CDR3 size: 15 residues. The CDR3 sequence: CASSRKPGQGETQYF. Here the CDR3 DNA reads TGTGCCAGCAGTCGTAAGCCGGGACAGGGAGAGACCCAGTACTTC.

This rearrangement joins TRBV12-3 or TRBV12-4 to TRBJ1-5, with D possibly matching TRBD1 (6 bases). The CDR3 totals 16 residues. The V gene lost 6 bases and the J gene lost 0 bases, with 15 bases spanning the gap. The DNA of the CDR3 is TGTGCCAGCAGCACGCGAAGGGGGAATAGCAATCAGCCCCAGCATTTT. Translation: CASSTRRGNSNQPQHF.

In this sample, this clonotype turned up many times. The genes are TRBV6-5 and TRBJ1-5, with TRBD1 matching over 8 bases. From germline, CDR1 is MNHEY and CDR2 SVGAGI. This CDR3 has 13 residues. The junction had 6 bases not matched to a gene; V was cut back by 8 bases and J by 6 bases. CDR3 residues: CASRDRFTQPQHF. CDR3 nucleotide sequence: TGTGCCAGCCGGGACAGGTTTACTCAGCCCCAGCATTTT.

The V call is TRBV6-1, the J call TRBJ1-2, with TRBD1 as a possible D gene (6 bases). This CDR3 has 14 amino acids. Deletions cut 2 bases from V and 8 bases from J, with 15 bases between. CDR1 and CDR2 from the germline V gene are MNHNS and SASEGT. The CDR3 loop is CASSESTGARGYTF. CDR3 in DNA: TGTGCCAGCAGTGAATCGACAGGCGCTCGGGGCTACACCTTC.

This clonotype has a handful of counts. The gene calls are TRBV5-1 and TRBJ2-2; unclear D gene. CDR3 length: 15 residues. Germline loops: CDR1 SGHRS, CDR2 YFSETQ. Trimming shortened V by 0 bases and J by 3 bases, and 9 bases separated the two germline ends. The CDR3 region is CASSLESRHTGELFF. The CDR3 DNA is TGCGCCAGCAGCTTGGAGTCCAGGCACACCGGGGAGCTGTTTTTT. Complete variable domain (other parts from reference TRBV5-1 and TRBJ2-2): KAGVTQTPRYLIKTRGQQVTLSCSPISGHRSVSWYQQTPGQGLQFLFEYFSETQRNKGNFPGRFSGRQFSNSRSEMNVSTLELGDSALYLCASSLESRHTGELFFGEGSRLTVL.

This clonotype was recorded at least ten times. The genes are TRBV6-5 and TRBJ2-5, with TRBD2 matching 9 bases. The length of the CDR3 is 17 residues. The V segment lost 0 bases and the J segment 4 bases; nucleotides outside the gene matches: 9. Germline V gives CDR1 MNHEY, CDR2 SVGAGI. CDR3 residues: CASSYSISAGGGETQYF. The CDR3 coding sequence is TGTGCCAGCAGTTACTCTATCTCAGCGGGGGGCGGAGAGACCCAGTACTTC.

This clonotype came up many times. V and J are TRBV6-1 and TRBJ2-7; possibly TRBD1 for D (6 bases). Trimming pared 6 bases from V and 7 bases from J, leaving 19 bases between. CDR3 length: 14 residues. Germline V gene sequence: CDR1 MNHNS, CDR2 SASEGT. The CDR3 reads CASRDDRLSPEQYF. In nucleotides, the CDR3 is TGTGCCAGCAGGGACGACAGGCTTTCTCCTGAGCAGTACTTC.

The V gene is TRBV7-8, the J gene TRBJ1-1; TRBD1 is a possible D gene (5 bases). Germline lookup yields CDR1 SGHVS and CDR2 FQNEAQ. The CDR3 runs 16 residues. Trimming shortened V by 6 bases and J by 0 bases, and 17 bases separated the two germline ends. CDR3 coding DNA: TGTGCCAGCAGTTACGGGTCCCAGGGTATGAACACTGAAGCTTTCTTT. Its translation is CASSYGSQGMNTEAFF.

This clonotype showed up many times. The chain joins TRBV27 to TRBJ2-7; D possibly corresponds to TRBD1 (5 bases). This CDR3 is built from 15 residues. The V and J ends lost 2 bases and 1 base respectively, with 12 bases between them. Germline CDR1 MNHEY, CDR2 SMNVEV (reference sequence). The CDR3 DNA reads as TGTGCCAGCAGTTTACAGGGAACGTTTTCCTACGAGCAGTACTTC. Translated: CASSLQGTFSYEQYF.

The J gene is TRBJ1-2, the V gene TRBV24-1; no definite D call. V gave up 2 bases and J gave up 4 bases, with 4 bases separating them. The CDR3 has 12 residues. Germline CDR1 is KGHDR and CDR2 is SFDVKD. In nucleotides, the CDR3 is TGTGCCACCAGTGATTACAGCTATGGCTACACCTTC. It codes for CATSDYSYGYTF.

This chain connects TRBV6-1 to TRBJ1-2; D may be TRBD1 (6 bases). This CDR3 region has 15 residues. CDR1 is MNHNS, CDR2 SASEGT, per germline. The V gene lost 4 bases and the J gene lost 4 bases, with 16 bases spanning the gap. CDR3 sequence (DNA): TGTGCCAGCAGTGGACCTCAGGGGCCGATCTATGGCTACACCTTC. Translation: CASSGPQGPIYGYTF.

This clonotype came up many times. A single base separates this from a much larger clone, so it may be a read error. The CDR3 region is CASNNRRGTEAFF. As DNA, the CDR3 is TGTGCCAGCAACAATCGTCGGGGCACTGAAGCTTTCTTT. The chain joins TRBV28 to TRBJ1-1; D gene ambiguous. Trimming took off 7 bases at V and 4 bases at J, with 13 bases between the two ends. The CDR3 runs to 13 residues. Germline V gene data show CDR1 as MDHEN and CDR2 as SYDVKM.

The chain carries TRBV4-1 and TRBJ1-2; maybe TRBD1 (5 bases). The germline gives CDR1 MGHRA, CDR2 YSYEKL. CDR3 length: 14 amino acids. The V end lost 5 bases, the J end lost 5 bases, and 15 bases lay between the germline ends. DNA of the CDR3: TGCGCCAGCAGCTCCGTGGGCAGGGAGTATGGCTACACCTTC. Translation: CASSSVGREYGYTF.

This clonotype was counted at least ten times. DNA of the CDR3: TGTGCCAGCTCACCGCAACAGGCGGAGACCCAGTACTTC. Its protein is CASSPQQAETQYF. The chain recombines TRBV18 with TRBJ2-5; D might be TRBD1 (5 bases). CDR3 length: 13 residues. Per the germline V gene, CDR1 is KGHSH and CDR2 is LQKENI. V shed 3 bases and J shed 5 bases, with 10 bases lying between them.

This clonotype has ten or more counts. V usage is TRBV27 and J usage is TRBJ2-7, with D maybe TRBD1 (6 bases). CDR1 and CDR2 from the germline V gene are MNHEY and SMNVEV (reference sequence). Trimming pared 2 bases from V and 3 bases from J, leaving 8 bases between. The CDR3 consists of 13 residues. The CDR3 region is CASSLGDIYEQYF. CDR3 in DNA: TGTGCCAGCAGTTTAGGGGACATCTACGAGCAGTACTTC.

This clonotype occurred many times. The V gene is TRBV2, the J gene TRBJ2-7, with D maybe TRBD1 (6 bases). The germline V gene has CDR1 SNHLY and CDR2 FYNNEI. Trimming removed 7 bases from V and 1 base from J, with 14 bases in between. This CDR3 comprises 14 residues. CDR3 nucleotides: TGTGCCAGCAACTGGGGGCGAGAGTCCTACGAGCAGTACTTC. Translated, it gives CASNWGRESYEQYF.

The chain's CDR3 is CASRQTGDQPQHF. The CDR3 bases are TGTGCCAGCAGGCAGACAGGAGATCAGCCCCAGCATTTT. The rearrangement links TRBV12-3 or TRBV12-4 to TRBJ1-5; the D gene is possibly TRBD1 (6 bases). V was shortened by 6 bases and J by 5 bases, with 11 bases between the two germline ends. CDR3 length: 13 residues.

This clonotype has more than one count but fewer than ten. This chain links TRBV6-1 with TRBJ1-5; 8 nucleotides line up with TRBD1. The CDR3 is 15 amino acids. Trimming removed 8 bases from V and 2 bases from J; junction bases left unmatched: 8. Germline CDR1 reads MNHNS; CDR2 reads SASEGT. The CDR3 nucleotides read TGTGCCAGCGGAACCGGACAGGGTGGCAATCAGCCCCAGCATTTT. It codes for CASGTGQGGNQPQHF.

The chain has TRBV12-3 or TRBV12-4 and TRBJ1-1, with unresolved D. V was pared by 3 bases and J by 2 bases, with 10 bases between. This CDR3 is built from 14 residues. This CDR3 is CASSFYPGNTEAFF. The CDR3 coding sequence is TGTGCCAGCAGTTTTTACCCGGGTAACACTGAAGCTTTCTTT.

This clonotype was counted at least ten times. V and J are TRBV30 and TRBJ1-1; D gene ambiguous. The V gene lost 1 base and the J gene lost 1 base, with 7 bases spanning the gap. Germline assignment: CDR1 GTSNPN and CDR2 SVGIG (reference sequence). CDR3 length: 13 amino acids. The CDR3 region is CAWSAGSNTEAFF. Written as DNA, the CDR3 is TGTGCCTGGAGTGCGGGGTCGAACACTGAAGCTTTCTTT.

This clonotype occurred many times. The J gene is TRBJ1-2, the V gene TRBV30; the match to TRBD1 covers 8 bases. The germline CDR1 and CDR2 sequences are GTSNPN and SVGIG (reference sequence). Trimming removed 4 bases from V and 9 bases from J; junction bases left unmatched: 13. This CDR3 is 14 amino acids long. CDR3 sequence (DNA): TGTGCCTGGACGCAGGGGGCTGACTTCGCGCGCTACACCTTC. It specifies CAWTQGADFARYTF.

The gene calls are TRBV5-1 and TRBJ1-1; 10 positions agree with TRBD1. The germline V gene has CDR1 SGHRS and CDR2 YFSETQ. J lost 0 bases, V lost 4 bases, and 6 bases had no gene match. This CDR3 has 16 residues. CDR3: CASSRTGGDMNTEAFF. Here the CDR3 DNA reads TGCGCCAGCAGCAGGACAGGGGGTGATATGAACACTGAAGCTTTCTTT.

This clonotype was recorded many times. The gene calls are TRBV24-1 and TRBJ2-7; no firm D call. The CDR3 length is 15 residues. Looked up from germline, CDR1 is KGHDR and CDR2 is SFDVKD. Between the trimmed V and J ends, which lost 9 bases and 1 base, there was a span of 18 bases. CDR3 coding DNA: TGTGCCACCTTAAACTTCAACGTTCGATCCTACGAGCAGTACTTC. It yields the protein CATLNFNVRSYEQYF.

This clonotype was counted between two and nine times. The chain uses TRBV19 and TRBJ2-2, with a weak D call TRBD1 (5 bases). V was trimmed by 7 bases and J by 0 bases, leaving 12 bases between them. CDR1 and CDR2 from the germline V gene are LNHDA and SQIVND (reference sequence). The CDR3 runs to 15 residues. The CDR3 is CASTPVTANTGELFF. Written as DNA, the CDR3 is TGTGCCAGTACCCCGGTGACAGCGAACACCGGGGAGCTGTTTTTT.

In its sample, this clonotype was seen a few times. This sequence joins TRBV12-3 or TRBV12-4 and TRBJ2-5, with D maybe TRBD2 (5 bases). Trimming removed 3 bases at V and 5 bases at J, with 16 bases between. The CDR3 length is 15 residues. The CDR3 is CASSFAGLLLETQYF. For the CDR3, the DNA is TGTGCCAGCAGTTTTGCTGGACTCCTTTTGGAGACCCAGTACTTC.

This sequence joins TRBV12-3 or TRBV12-4 and TRBJ2-5; D tentatively reads TRBD1 or TRBD2 (6 bases each). This CDR3 is built from 15 residues. Trimming removed 5 bases at V and 4 bases at J, with 17 bases between. The DNA of the CDR3 is TGTGCCAGCAGTAAGTCGACAGGAGGGGGAGAGACCCAGTACTTC. Translation: CASSKSTGGGETQYF.